This entry lists 19 T cell receptor beta chains sequenced from one sample in a study of blood T cells in healthy people across ages. Alongside a J-beta primer mix, a sample-barcoded 5' primer served in a second PCR lasting 7 to 11 cycles. TCRdb reprocessed the 5' RACE reads with MiXCR, giving one entry per CDR3 protein. The sample lists about 900,000 distinct CDR3 sequences; around 48% were seen once. Material: blood. The receptors were gathered from a man aged 25-40 years in good health.

J is TRBJ2-1 and V is TRBV30, with unresolved D. Germline-derived CDR1 and CDR2 are GTSNPN and SVGIG (reference sequence). V was trimmed by 7 bases and J by 3 bases, leaving 16 bases between them. This CDR3 has 14 amino acids. The CDR3 is CASSPLSGYNEQFF. DNA of the CDR3: TGTGCCTCTTCACCCCTCTCAGGCTACAATGAGCAGTTCTTC.

This sequence joins TRBV29-1 and TRBJ2-7, with 7 bases that match TRBD1. The V and J ends lost 7 bases and 6 bases, in that order; junction bases with no gene match: 18. CDR3 length equals 15 residues. The germline gives CDR1 SQVTM, CDR2 ANQGSEA. CDR3 residues: CSAARYTDRVGEQYF. CDR3 sequence (DNA): TGCAGCGCCGCACGATACACTGACAGGGTAGGCGAGCAGTACTTC.

This chain links TRBV29-1 with TRBJ2-7; no reliable D call. Germline V CDR1 and CDR2: SQVTM, ANQGSEA. CDR3 size: 12 residues. Deletions cut 0 bases from V and 2 bases from J, with 5 bases between. This chain's CDR3 is CSVEDNPYEQYF. The DNA for the CDR3 is TGCAGCGTTGAAGATAACCCCTACGAGCAGTACTTC.

The rearrangement uses TRBV2 and TRBJ2-3; D possibly corresponds to TRBD1 (6 bases). The germline V gene has CDR1 SNHLY and CDR2 FYNNEI. The CDR3 sequence is 15 residues long. Deletions cut 3 bases from V and 4 bases from J, with 14 bases between. Written as DNA, the CDR3 is TGTGCCAGCAGTGACAGCAGGGGCGTAGCAGATACGCAGTATTTT. Amino acids: CASSDSRGVADTQYF.

This clonotype was counted between two and nine times. The CDR3 region is CASSQVEGRTDTQYF. DNA for the CDR3: TGTGCCAGCAGCCAAGTCGAGGGCCGGACAGATACGCAGTATTTT. The gene calls are TRBV3-1 and TRBJ2-3, with TRBD2 as a possible D gene (5 bases). Trimming stripped 1 base from V and 3 bases from J, with 11 bases between. The CDR3 covers 15 residues. Germline V gene lookup returns CDR1 LGHDT and CDR2 YNNKEL (reference sequence).

This clonotype has a count of ten or more. This chain uses TRBV12-3 or TRBV12-4 with TRBJ2-7; D remains unclear. The CDR3 is 13 amino acids. The V end was cut by 3 bases, the J end by 0 bases, with 6 bases between. The CDR3 protein is CASSFRPSYEQYF. DNA of the CDR3: TGTGCCAGCAGTTTCCGGCCCTCCTACGAGCAGTACTTC.

The CDR3 region is CASSQRSAGTGGTDTQYF. Written as DNA, the CDR3 is TGTGCCAGCTCACAACGATCCGCCGGGACAGGGGGCACAGATACGCAGTATTTT. The gene calls are TRBV18 and TRBJ2-3; the match to TRBD1 covers 10 bases. J lost 1 base, V lost 4 bases, and 11 bases had no gene match. The CDR3 extends over 18 amino acids. Germline loops: CDR1 KGHSH, CDR2 LQKENI.

This chain joins TRBV15 and TRBJ2-7, with D uncertain. The CDR3 extends over 12 amino acids. V lost 5 bases, J lost 3 bases, and 8 bases lay in between. CDR1 LNHNV and CDR2 YYDKDF come from the germline V gene (reference sequence). The CDR3 is CATSPDGYEQYF. In DNA form, the CDR3 reads TGTGCCACCAGCCCGGACGGCTACGAGCAGTACTTC.

In this sample, this clonotype turned up a few times. The chain couples TRBV27 to TRBJ1-6; D unresolved. Germline assignment: CDR1 MNHEY and CDR2 SMNVEV (reference sequence). Trimming left V 4 bases short and J 5 bases short, with 6 bases between. This CDR3 is 13 amino acids long. In DNA, the CDR3 is TGTGCCAGCAGTTGGGAGAATAATTCACCCCTCCACTTT. This encodes CASSWENNSPLHF.

The chain recombines TRBV30 with TRBJ2-1, with 7 bases that match TRBD1. V was pared by 4 bases and J by 6 bases, with 3 bases of the junction left unmatched. Germline CDR1 GTSNPN, CDR2 SVGIG (reference sequence). The CDR3 is 12 amino acids. The CDR3 bases are TGTGCCTGGAAGGGACAGCTCAATGAGCAGTTCTTC. Amino acids: CAWKGQLNEQFF.

V gene TRBV28 combines with J gene TRBJ1-2; 7 nucleotides agree with TRBD1. Germline values: CDR1 MDHEN, CDR2 SYDVKM. CDR3 length: 15 residues. V lost 6 bases and J lost 7; bases outside the gene matches: 14. The CDR3, as DNA: TGTGCCAGCAGGGCCCTAAGGGCAGGGGGTGGTGGCTACACCTTC. It specifies CASRALRAGGGGYTF.

The chain employs TRBV4-3 and TRBJ1-6, with D possibly matching TRBD1 (6 bases). There are 15 residues in the CDR3. V was trimmed by 4 bases and J by 7 bases, leaving 14 bases between them. The V gene's germline CDR1 is LGHNA and CDR2 YSLEER. The CDR3, as DNA: TGCGCCAGCAGCCCCGCTACAGGGCTGAATTCACCCCTCCACTTT. Translated, it gives CASSPATGLNSPLHF.

This chain joins TRBV9 and TRBJ2-5, with 8 bases aligning to TRBD2. Germline V gene lookup returns CDR1 SGDLS and CDR2 YYNGEE. The CDR3 loop spans 16 amino acids. Losses at the gene ends were 0 bases for V and 3 bases for J; bases not matched to a gene: 7. CDR3: CASSVAGTRGEETQYF. CDR3 in DNA: TGTGCCAGCAGCGTAGCGGGGACTAGGGGTGAAGAGACCCAGTACTTC.

This clonotype has just a few counts. The V gene is TRBV25-1, the J gene TRBJ2-7, with a possible D match to TRBD1 (5 bases). V lost 3 bases to trimming and J lost 2 bases, with 11 bases between them. Germline values: CDR1 MGHDK, CDR2 SYGVNS. This CDR3 is 14 amino acids long. The CDR3 sequence is CASSDMGLAYEQYF. The CDR3 nucleotides read TGTGCCAGCAGTGATATGGGGCTGGCCTACGAGCAGTACTTC.

This clonotype was seen more than once but under ten times. The chain joins TRBV7-9 to TRBJ2-1; D not certain. V shed 4 bases and J shed 9 bases, with 13 bases lying between them. CDR1 is SEHNR and CDR2 is FQNEAQ in the germline V gene (reference sequence). The CDR3 sequence is 13 residues long. In DNA, the CDR3 is TGTGCCAGCAGCTCTGCCGGAACAACTGAGCAGTTCTTC. As protein: CASSSAGTTEQFF.

The table lists this clonotype with a few counts. The rearrangement links TRBV18 to TRBJ2-3; 9 bases agree with TRBD1. The junction had 7 bases not matched to a gene; V was cut back by 3 bases and J by 0 bases. In germline, CDR1 is KGHSH, CDR2 LQKENI. The CDR3 length is 17 residues. The CDR3 protein is CASSPTPGQGSTDTQYF. The CDR3 region has the DNA TGTGCCAGCTCACCTACTCCGGGACAGGGTAGCACAGATACGCAGTATTTT.

The gene calls are TRBV6-6 and TRBJ2-2; D is undetermined. CDR3 length equals 13 residues. The germline gives CDR1 MNHNY, CDR2 SVGAGI (reference sequence). Trimming cost V 6 bases and J 2 bases, with 7 bases left between them. The chain's CDR3 is CASRTINTGELFF. CDR3 in DNA: TGTGCCAGCAGGACCATTAACACCGGGGAGCTGTTTTTT.

This chain joins TRBV28 and TRBJ1-4, with TRBD1 matching 7 bases. CDR3 size: 15 residues. CDR1 is MDHEN, CDR2 SYDVKM, per germline. V gave up 6 bases and J gave up 0 bases; unmatched junction bases: 4. CDR3 DNA: TGTGCCAGCAGGACAGGGACAACAACTAATGAAAAACTGTTTTTT. Translation gives CASRTGTTTNEKLFF.

This clonotype was seen a few times. The chain links TRBV7-2 to TRBJ2-3; TRBD1 matches 7 bases. CDR3 size: 16 residues. The V gene's germline CDR1 is SGHTA and CDR2 FQGNSA. The ends lost 1 base at V and 0 bases at J; junction bases unmatched: 4. The CDR3 DNA is TGTGCCAGCAGCTTAGTGGGCAGGGGGAGCACAGATACGCAGTATTTT. Translation gives CASSLVGRGSTDTQYF.